This TCR beta chain was documented in a study of T cells after yellow fever vaccination. Study-level points and caveats: Among primary-vaccination clones, most reappeared after the booster, at around 97% for CD4 and roughly 90% for CD8. The secondary response peaked faster, at day 5 versus 15, but was weaker.

Many counts were recorded for this clonotype. Its antigen remains unidentified. V dropped 3 bases and J dropped 9 bases, with 12 bases sitting between them. This CDR3 is built from 13 residues. Germline CDR1 is LGHDT and CDR2 is YNNKEL (reference sequence). TCRdb processed the 5' RACE reads anew with MiXCR; each CDR3 protein has one entry. The sample records 230,000 or so distinct CDR3 sequences, about 3.7% being singletons. The clonotype comes from a man younger than 35 who received the YFV17D yellow fever vaccine. The material sequenced was PBMCs, taken 15 days after the yellow fever booster vaccination. The chain has TRBV3-1 and TRBJ2-1; D uncertain. CDR3 region: CASSHRDRSEQFF. DNA of the CDR3: TGTGCCAGCAGCCATAGGGATCGGAGTGAGCAGTTCTTC.